Below, 3 T cell receptor beta chains from the same sample are listed, as sequenced in a study of cytomegalovirus exposure and HLA in healthy donors. Amplification used 60 Vbeta primers and 13 Jbeta primers. Clones were sequenced by immunoSEQ multiplex PCR, and TCRdb holds only the in-frame ones, with some missing. The repertoire holds roughly 180,000 clones, with about 85% as singletons. Material for sequencing was PBMCs. All receptors derive from a woman aged 45-65 years in good health and CMV-seropositive.

This chain uses TRBV4-2 with TRBJ2-1; D possibly corresponds to TRBD1 (5 bases). CDR1 and CDR2 (germline): LGHNA, YNFKEQ. The CDR3 consists of 15 residues. V gave up 4 bases and J gave up 4 bases, with 14 bases separating them. In DNA form, the CDR3 reads TGTGCCAGCAGCCCGGATCTGGGGCAATACAATGAGCAGTTCTTC. It codes for CASSPDLGQYNEQFF.

The V gene is TRBV7-9, the J gene TRBJ2-4; the D gene is possibly TRBD2 (6 bases). The CDR3 covers 16 residues. Germline assignment: CDR1 SEHNR and CDR2 FQNEAQ (reference sequence). V lost 5 bases to trimming and J lost 0 bases, with 14 bases between them. The CDR3 region has the DNA TGTGCCAGCAGCGAGTCAGGGACTTTAGCCAAAAACATTCAGTACTTC. Translating it yields CASSESGTLAKNIQYF.

This clone was picked up one time. The V call is TRBV7-3, the J call TRBJ2-1; a possible D gene is TRBD2 (6 bases). CDR3 size: 15 residues. CDR1 is SGHTA, CDR2 FQGTGA, per germline. V was shortened by 4 bases and J by 7 bases, with 17 bases between the two germline ends. DNA for the CDR3: TGTGCCAGCAGCTCCACCCCGGGACTCCTAAATGAGCAGTTCTTC. Translating it yields CASSSTPGLLNEQFF.